The subject of this entry is one TCR beta chain. The data were obtained in a study of blood T cell repertoires in COVID-19. Germline CDR1 LNHNV, CDR2 YYDKDF (reference sequence). V gave up 2 bases and J gave up 3 bases; unmatched junction bases: 3. CDR3 size: 14 residues. Repertoires were generated with immunoSEQ multiplex PCR, while TCRdb's copy carries only in-frame clones and drops some. Found here are more than 90,000 clones, around nine tenths of them singletons; the top ten hold about 18%. This clonotype was sampled from a woman aged 55-70 years with COVID-19, enrolled during active disease. The material sequenced was peripheral blood. The genes are TRBV15 and TRBJ2-7, with 8 bases matching TRBD1. The CDR3 DNA follows: TGTGCCACCAGCAGACAGGGGGCGGTCTACGAGCAGTACTTC. This encodes CATSRQGAVYEQYF.